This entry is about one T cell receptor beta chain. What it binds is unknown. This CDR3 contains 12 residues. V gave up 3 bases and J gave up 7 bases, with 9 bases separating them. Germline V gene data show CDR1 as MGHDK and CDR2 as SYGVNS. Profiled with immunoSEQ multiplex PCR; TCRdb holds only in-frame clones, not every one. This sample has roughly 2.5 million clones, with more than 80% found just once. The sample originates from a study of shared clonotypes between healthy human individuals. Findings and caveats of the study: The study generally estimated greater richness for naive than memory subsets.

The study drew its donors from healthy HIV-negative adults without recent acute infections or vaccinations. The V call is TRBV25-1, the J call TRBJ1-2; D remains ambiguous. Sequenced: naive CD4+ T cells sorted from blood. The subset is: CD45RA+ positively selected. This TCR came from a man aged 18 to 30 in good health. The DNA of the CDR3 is TGTGCCAGCAGTGATAGGGCCGTTGGCTACACCTTC. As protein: CASSDRAVGYTF.